The present entry profiles one T cell receptor beta chain with its context. This specimen includes other DNA sequences encoding the same CDR3. The assay was immunoSEQ multiplex PCR, and TCRdb's table has in-frame clones only and misses some. The repertoire holds 100,000 to 130,000 clones, with around 87% as singletons. This sample was taken from a study of T cell responses to AZD1222 COVID-19 vaccine. V was pared by 5 bases and J by 4 bases, with 5 bases between. The CDR3 extends over 11 amino acids. The germline CDR1 and CDR2 sequences are SGHTA and FQGNSA. This rearrangement joins TRBV7-2 to TRBJ2-5; D ambiguous. The clonotype was recovered from an adult in good health. The sequenced sample was peripheral blood, obtained on day 0 of AZD1222 vaccination. This CDR3 reads CASSPRETQYF. The DNA for the CDR3 is TGTGCCAGCAGCCCTCGAGAGACCCAGTACTTC.